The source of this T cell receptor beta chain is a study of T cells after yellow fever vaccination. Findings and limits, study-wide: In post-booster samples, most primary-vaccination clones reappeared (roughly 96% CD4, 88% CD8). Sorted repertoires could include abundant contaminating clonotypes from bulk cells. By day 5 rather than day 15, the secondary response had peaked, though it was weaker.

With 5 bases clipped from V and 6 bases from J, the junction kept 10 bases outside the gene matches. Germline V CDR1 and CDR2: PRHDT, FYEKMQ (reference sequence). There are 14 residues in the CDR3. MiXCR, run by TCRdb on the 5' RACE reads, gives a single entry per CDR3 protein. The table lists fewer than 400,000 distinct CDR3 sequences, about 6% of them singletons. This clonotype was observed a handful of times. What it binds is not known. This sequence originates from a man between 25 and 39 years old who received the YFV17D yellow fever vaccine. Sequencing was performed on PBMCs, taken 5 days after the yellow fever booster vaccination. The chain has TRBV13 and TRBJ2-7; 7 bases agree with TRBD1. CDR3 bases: TGTGCCAGCAGCCTAAGGGGGCGAGGGATCGAGCAGTACTTC. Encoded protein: CASSLRGRGIEQYF.